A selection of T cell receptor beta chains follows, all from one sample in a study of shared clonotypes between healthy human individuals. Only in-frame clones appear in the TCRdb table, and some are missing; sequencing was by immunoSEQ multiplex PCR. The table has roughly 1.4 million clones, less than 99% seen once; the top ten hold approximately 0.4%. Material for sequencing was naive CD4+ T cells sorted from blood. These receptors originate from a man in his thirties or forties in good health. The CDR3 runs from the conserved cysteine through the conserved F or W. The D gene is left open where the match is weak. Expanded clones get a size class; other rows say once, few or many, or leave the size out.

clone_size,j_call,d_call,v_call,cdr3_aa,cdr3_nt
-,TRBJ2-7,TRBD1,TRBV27,CASSRWTGNYEQYF,TGTGCCAGCAGTCGATGGACAGGGAACTACGAGCAGTACTTC
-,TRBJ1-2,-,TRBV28,CASSPGGPSYGYTF,TGTGCCAGCAGCCCAGGCGGCCCCTCCTATGGCTACACCTTC
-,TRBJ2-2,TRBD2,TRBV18,CASSPLPGLAGANTGELFF,TGTGCCAGCTCACCGCTACCGGGACTAGCGGGAGCGAACACCGGGGAGCTGTTTTTT
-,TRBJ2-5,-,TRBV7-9,CASSVPLADQRGETQYF,TGTGCCAGCAGCGTACCCTTGGCCGACCAACGGGGCGAGACCCAGTACTTC
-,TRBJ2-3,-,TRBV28,CASSSTRVGVDTQYF,TGTGCCAGCAGTAGTACTAGGGTAGGGGTCGATACGCAGTATTTT
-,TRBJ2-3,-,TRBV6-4,CASSVASFTDTQYF,TGTGCCAGCAGCGTCGCTAGCTTCACAGATACGCAGTATTTT
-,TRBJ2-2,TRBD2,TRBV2,CASDPGGKTGELFF,TGTGCCAGCGATCCGGGGGGGAAAACCGGGGAGCTGTTTTTT
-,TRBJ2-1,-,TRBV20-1,CSGSFLNEQFF,TGCAGCGGGAGTTTCCTTAATGAGCAGTTCTTC
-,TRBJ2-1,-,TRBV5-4,CASSPARQSSNEQFF,TGTGCCAGCAGTCCAGCGCGGCAATCTAGCAATGAGCAGTTCTTC
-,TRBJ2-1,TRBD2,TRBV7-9,CASSHPGGPNEQFF,TGTGCCAGCAGTCATCCGGGAGGGCCAAATGAGCAGTTCTTC
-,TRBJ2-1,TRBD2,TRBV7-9,CASSYGTSGRHEQFF,TGTGCCAGCAGCTACGGGACTAGCGGGAGGCATGAGCAGTTCTTC
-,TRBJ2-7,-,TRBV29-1,CSVAVQGKIFNEQYF,TGCAGCGTTGCGGTCCAGGGTAAAATTTTCAACGAGCAGTACTTC
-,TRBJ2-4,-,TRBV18,CASSPEAKNIQYF,TGTGCCAGCTCACCGGAAGCCAAAAACATTCAGTACTTC
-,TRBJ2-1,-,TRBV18,CASSPPGSYNEQFF,TGTGCCAGCTCACCGCCCGGCTCCTACAATGAGCAGTTCTTC
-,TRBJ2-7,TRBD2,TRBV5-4,CASSSAGGAYEQYF,TGTGCCAGCAGCTCAGCGGGAGGGGCCTACGAGCAGTACTTC
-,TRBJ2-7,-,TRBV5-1,CASSWRPGDRSSYEQYF,TGCGCCAGCAGCTGGCGCCCGGGGGACCGAAGCTCCTACGAGCAGTACTTC
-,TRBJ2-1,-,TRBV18,CASSPVKKSSYNEQFF,TGTGCCAGCTCACCAGTGAAAAAGAGCTCCTACAATGAGCAGTTCTTC
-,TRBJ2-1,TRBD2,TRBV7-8,CASSLEFSGRAGNEQFF,TGTGCCAGCAGCTTAGAATTCAGCGGGAGGGCCGGTAATGAGCAGTTCTTC
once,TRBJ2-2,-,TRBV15,CATSRGTALGGELFF,TGTGCCACCAGCAGAGGGACTGCCCTGGGAGGGGAGCTGTTTTTT
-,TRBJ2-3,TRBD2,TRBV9,CASSGWTSRTDTQYF,TGTGCCAGCAGCGGATGGACTAGCCGCACAGATACGCAGTATTTT
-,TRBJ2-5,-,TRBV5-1,CASSPGGGISETQYF,TGCGCCAGCAGCCCTGGAGGCGGGATCTCAGAGACCCAGTACTTC
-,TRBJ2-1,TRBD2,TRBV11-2,CASSLVIGLAGAVGEQFF,TGTGCCAGCAGCTTAGTTATAGGACTAGCGGGAGCGGTCGGTGAGCAGTTCTTC
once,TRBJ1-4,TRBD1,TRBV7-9,CASSLDTGGTYEKLFF,TGTGCCAGCAGCTTAGATACAGGGGGTACCTATGAAAAACTGTTTTTT
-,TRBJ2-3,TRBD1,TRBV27,CASSTILRGRRDTQYF,TGTGCCAGCAGCACCATCCTCAGGGGGCGCCGTGATACGCAGTATTTT
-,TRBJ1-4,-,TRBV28,CASSFRGWEDEKLFF,TGTGCCAGCAGTTTTAGGGGGTGGGAAGATGAAAAACTGTTTTTT
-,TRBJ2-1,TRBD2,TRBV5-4,CASNEAGEYNEQFF,TGTGCCAGCAACGAAGCGGGAGAGTACAATGAGCAGTTCTTC
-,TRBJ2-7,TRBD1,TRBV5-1,CASSIPGQGAIEQYF,TGCGCCAGCAGCATACCGGGACAGGGGGCGATCGAGCAGTACTTC
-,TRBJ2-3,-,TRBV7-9,CARRTGVFMGGRDTQYF,TGTGCCAGAAGGACAGGAGTTTTCATGGGAGGGAGGGATACGCAGTATTTT
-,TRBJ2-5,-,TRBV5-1,CASSLATGKETQYF,TGCGCCAGCAGCTTGGCAACAGGGAAAGAGACCCAGTACTTC